This T cell receptor (beta chain) was captured by sequencing in a study of siplizumab effects on memory and regulatory T cells. Clones were read by immunoSEQ multiplex PCR, and TCRdb kept only the in-frame ones, dropping some. The profile shows some 97,000 clones, approximately 94% of them singletons. Between the trimmed V and J ends, which lost 5 bases and 5 bases, there was a span of 7 bases. This CDR3 is built from 11 residues. CDR1 MNHEY and CDR2 SVGAGI come from the germline V gene. This chain connects TRBV6-5 to TRBJ2-7, with D unresolved. The TCR comes from a human donor in good health. Input material: non-Treg CD4+ T cells sorted from blood. The CDR3 coding sequence is TGTGCCAGCAGTGAAGAAAACGAGCAGTACTTC. It codes for CASSEENEQYF.